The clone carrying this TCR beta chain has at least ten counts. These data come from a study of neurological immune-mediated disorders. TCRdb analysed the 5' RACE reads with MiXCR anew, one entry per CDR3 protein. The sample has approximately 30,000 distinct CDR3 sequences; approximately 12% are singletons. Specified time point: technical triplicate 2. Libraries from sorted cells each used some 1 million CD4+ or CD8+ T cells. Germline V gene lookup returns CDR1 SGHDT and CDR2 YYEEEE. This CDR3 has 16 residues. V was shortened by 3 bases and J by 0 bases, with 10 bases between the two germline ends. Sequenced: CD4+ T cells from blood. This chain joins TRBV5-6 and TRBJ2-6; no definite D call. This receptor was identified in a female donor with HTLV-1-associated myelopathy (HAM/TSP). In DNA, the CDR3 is TGTGCCAGCAGCTCCGGACCGAGCTCTGGGGCCAACGTCCTGACTTTC. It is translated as CASSSGPSSGANVLTF.